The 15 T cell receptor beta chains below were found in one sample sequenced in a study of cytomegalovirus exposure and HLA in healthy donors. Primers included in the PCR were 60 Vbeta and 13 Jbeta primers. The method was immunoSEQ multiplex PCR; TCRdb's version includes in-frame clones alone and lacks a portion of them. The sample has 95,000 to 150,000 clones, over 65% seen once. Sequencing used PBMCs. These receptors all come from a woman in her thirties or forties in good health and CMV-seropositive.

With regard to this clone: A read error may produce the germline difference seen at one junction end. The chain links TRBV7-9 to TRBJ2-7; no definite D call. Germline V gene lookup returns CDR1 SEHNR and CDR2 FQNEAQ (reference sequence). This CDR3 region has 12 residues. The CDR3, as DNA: TGTTCCAGCAGCTTAGCTAGCTACGAGCAGTACTTC. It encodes CSSSLASYEQYF.

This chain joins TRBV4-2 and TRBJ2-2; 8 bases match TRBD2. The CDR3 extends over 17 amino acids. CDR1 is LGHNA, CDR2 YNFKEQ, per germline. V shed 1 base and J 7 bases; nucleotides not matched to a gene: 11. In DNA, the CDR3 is TGTGCCAGCAGCCAAGGGGGGTCGGGAGGGCCGGGCGGGGAGCTGTTTTTT. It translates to CASSQGGSGGPGGELFF.

The CDR3 reads CASRSGQGGEQYF. In nucleotides, the CDR3 is TGTGCCAGCAGATCCGGACAGGGAGGCGAGCAGTACTTC. V and J are TRBV28 and TRBJ2-7, with TRBD1 identical over 8 bases. The CDR3 sequence is 13 residues long. J was trimmed by 6 bases and V by 6 bases; bases with no gene match: 7. The germline CDR1 and CDR2 sequences are MDHEN and SYDVKM.

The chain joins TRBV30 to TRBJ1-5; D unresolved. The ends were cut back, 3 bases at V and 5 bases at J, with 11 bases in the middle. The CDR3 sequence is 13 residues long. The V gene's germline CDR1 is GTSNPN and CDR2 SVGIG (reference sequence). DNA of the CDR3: TGTGCCTGGAGCGAGCGGAGAGATCAGCCCCAGCATTTT. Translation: CAWSERRDQPQHF.

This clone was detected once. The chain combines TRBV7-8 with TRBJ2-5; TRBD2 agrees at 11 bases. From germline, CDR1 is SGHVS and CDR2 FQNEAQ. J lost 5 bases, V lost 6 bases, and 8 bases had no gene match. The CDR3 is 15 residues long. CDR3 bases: TGTGCCAGCAGGCCCTTAGCGGGGGGGCAGGAGACCCAGTACTTC. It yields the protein CASRPLAGGQETQYF. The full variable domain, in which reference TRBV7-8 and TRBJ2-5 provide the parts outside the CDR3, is GAGVSQSPRYKVAKRGQDVALRCDPISGHVSLFWYQQALGQGPEFLTYFQNEAQLDKSGLPSDRFFAERPEGSVSTLKIQRTQQEDSAVYLCASRPLAGGQETQYFGPGTRLLVL.

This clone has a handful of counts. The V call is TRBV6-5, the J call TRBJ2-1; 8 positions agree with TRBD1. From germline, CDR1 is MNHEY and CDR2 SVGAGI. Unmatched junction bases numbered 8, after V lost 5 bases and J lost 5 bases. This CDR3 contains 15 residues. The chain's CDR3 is CASSNAGTGNNEQFF. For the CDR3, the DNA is TGTGCCAGCAGTAACGCCGGGACAGGCAACAATGAGCAGTTCTTC.

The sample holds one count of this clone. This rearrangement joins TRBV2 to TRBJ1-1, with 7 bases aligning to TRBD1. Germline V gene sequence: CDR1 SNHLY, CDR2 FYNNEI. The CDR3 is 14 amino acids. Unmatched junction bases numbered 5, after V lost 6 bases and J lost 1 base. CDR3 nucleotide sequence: TGTGCCAGCAGCGACCGGACAGGGAACACTGAAGCTTTCTTT. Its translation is CASSDRTGNTEAFF.

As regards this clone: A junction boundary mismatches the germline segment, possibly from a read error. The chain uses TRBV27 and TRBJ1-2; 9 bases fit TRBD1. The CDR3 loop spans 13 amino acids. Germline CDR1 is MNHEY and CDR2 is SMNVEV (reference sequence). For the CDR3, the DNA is TGTGCCAGCACCCGACAGGGGGGCGGGGGCTACCCCTTC. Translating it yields CASTRQGGGGYPF.

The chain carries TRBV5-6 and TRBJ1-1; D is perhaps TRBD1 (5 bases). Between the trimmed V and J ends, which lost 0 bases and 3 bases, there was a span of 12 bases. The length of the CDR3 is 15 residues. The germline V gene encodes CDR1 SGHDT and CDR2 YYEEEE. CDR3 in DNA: TGTGCCAGCAGCTTGGGCCGGGGGGGGGACACTGAAGCTTTCTTT. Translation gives CASSLGRGGDTEAFF.

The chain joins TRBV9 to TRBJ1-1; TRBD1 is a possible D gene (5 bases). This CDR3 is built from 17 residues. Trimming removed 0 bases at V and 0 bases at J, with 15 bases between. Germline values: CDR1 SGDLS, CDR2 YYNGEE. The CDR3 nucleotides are TGTGCCAGCAGCGTAGATCCCATGGGGACTATGAACACTGAAGCTTTCTTT. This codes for CASSVDPMGTMNTEAFF.

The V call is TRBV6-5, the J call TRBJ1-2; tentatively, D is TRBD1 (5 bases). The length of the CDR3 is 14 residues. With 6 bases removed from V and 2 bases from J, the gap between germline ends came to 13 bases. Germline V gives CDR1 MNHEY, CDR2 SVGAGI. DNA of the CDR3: TGTGCCAGCAGGATCGGGGGAGCCAACTATGGCTACACCTTC. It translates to CASRIGGANYGYTF.

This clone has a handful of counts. CDR3 sequence (DNA): TGTGCTAGTGGTTTCCTCTCAGGGGTTGAGCAGTTCTTC. It specifies CASGFLSGVEQFF. J is TRBJ2-1 and V is TRBV12-5, with a tentative D call TRBD1 (6 bases). Trimming stripped 3 bases from V and 9 bases from J, with 12 bases between. Germline V gene data show CDR1 as LGHNT and CDR2 as FRNRAP. This CDR3 comprises 13 residues.

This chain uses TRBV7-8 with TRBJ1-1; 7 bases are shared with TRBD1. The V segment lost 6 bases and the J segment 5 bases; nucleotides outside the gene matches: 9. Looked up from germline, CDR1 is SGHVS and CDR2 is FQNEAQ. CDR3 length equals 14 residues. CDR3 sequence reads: CASRSQGVETEAFF. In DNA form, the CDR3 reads TGTGCCAGCAGATCGCAGGGGGTAGAAACTGAAGCTTTCTTT.

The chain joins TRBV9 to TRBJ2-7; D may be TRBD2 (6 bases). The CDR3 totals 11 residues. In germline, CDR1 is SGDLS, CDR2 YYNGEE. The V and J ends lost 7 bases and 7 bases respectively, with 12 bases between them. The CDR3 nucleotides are TGTGCCAGCGGGACGGGGGATGAGCAGTACTTC. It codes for CASGTGDEQYF.

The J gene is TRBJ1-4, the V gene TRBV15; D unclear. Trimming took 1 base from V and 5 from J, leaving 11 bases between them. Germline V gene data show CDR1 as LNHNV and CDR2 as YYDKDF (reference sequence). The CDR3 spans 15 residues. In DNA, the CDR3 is TGTGCCACCAGCAGAGGTGAGGGAGGAAATGAAAAACTGTTTTTT. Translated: CATSRGEGGNEKLFF.